This T cell receptor (beta chain) was sequenced during a study of T cell responses to AZD1222 COVID-19 vaccine. Findings and caveats of the study: Most donors were white British and more were female, and clonal diversity was possibly underestimated. Spike was spanned by vaccine-associated CD4 TCRs, with dominance at 160-218 and 743-854. Repertoires in all cases were sampled only once the peak T cell response had passed.

Notes on this clone: Its antigen is as yet unknown.

V lost 6 bases and J 8 bases, leaving 10 bases between the germline ends. Germline V gene sequence: CDR1 SQVTM, CDR2 ANQGSEA. The CDR3 consists of 10 residues. Data came from immunoSEQ multiplex PCR; TCRdb stores just in-frame clones and leaves some out. The table records some 130,000 clones, over 75% of them present only once. The sample was peripheral blood, taken on day 0 of AZD1222 vaccination. This sequence was found in an adult in good health. J is TRBJ1-2 and V is TRBV29-1; no firm D call. CDR3 nucleotides: TGCAGCGTCCCCGATCAAGGCTACACCTTC. Protein product: CSVPDQGYTF. Full variable domain (outside the CDR3, taken from reference TRBV29-1 and TRBJ1-2): SAVISQKPSRDICQRGTSLTIQCQVDSQVTMMFWYRQQPGQSLTLIATANQGSEATYESGFVIDKFPISRPNLTFSTLTVSNMSPEDSSIYLCSVPDQGYTFGSGTRLTVV.